This note documents a single T cell receptor beta chain sequence. Its target is unknown. This record comes from a study of cytomegalovirus exposure and HLA in healthy donors. General observations from the study: Differences between HLA loci emerged in a later analysis of TCR association rates, with DRB1 most and HLA-C fewest. In a later analysis, several top co-occurrence clusters appeared linked to parvovirus B19, influenza, CMV and Epstein-Barr virus.

The PCR had 60 Vbeta and 13 Jbeta primers. Only in-frame clones appear in the TCRdb table, and some are missing; sequencing was by immunoSEQ multiplex PCR. The sample gives under 150,000 clones, about four fifths of which show up once; around 4.3% is in the top ten. This CDR3 has 13 residues. The germline V and J ends were trimmed by 1 base and 2 bases, with 5 bases remaining between them. This clonotype originated in a man aged 35-49 years in good health and CMV-seropositive. The chain has TRBV5-3 and TRBJ2-3; no firm D call. TRBV5-3 is given ORF status, its function remaining uncertain. The sequencing sample was made of PBMCs. In nucleotides, the CDR3 is TGTGCCAGAAGCTTGAGCCCCACAGATACGCAGTATTTT. Protein: CARSLSPTDTQYF.